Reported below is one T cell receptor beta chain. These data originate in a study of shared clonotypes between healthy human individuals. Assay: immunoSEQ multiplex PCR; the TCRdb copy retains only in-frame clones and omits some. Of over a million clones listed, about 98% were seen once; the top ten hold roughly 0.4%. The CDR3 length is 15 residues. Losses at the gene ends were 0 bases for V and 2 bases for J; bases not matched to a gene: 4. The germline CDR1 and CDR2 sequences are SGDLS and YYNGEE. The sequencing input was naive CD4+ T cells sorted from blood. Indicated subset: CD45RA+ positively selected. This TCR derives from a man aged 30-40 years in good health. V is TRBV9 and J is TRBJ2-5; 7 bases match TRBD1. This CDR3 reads CASSVEPGQQETQYF. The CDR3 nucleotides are TGTGCCAGCAGCGTAGAACCGGGACAGCAAGAGACCCAGTACTTC.